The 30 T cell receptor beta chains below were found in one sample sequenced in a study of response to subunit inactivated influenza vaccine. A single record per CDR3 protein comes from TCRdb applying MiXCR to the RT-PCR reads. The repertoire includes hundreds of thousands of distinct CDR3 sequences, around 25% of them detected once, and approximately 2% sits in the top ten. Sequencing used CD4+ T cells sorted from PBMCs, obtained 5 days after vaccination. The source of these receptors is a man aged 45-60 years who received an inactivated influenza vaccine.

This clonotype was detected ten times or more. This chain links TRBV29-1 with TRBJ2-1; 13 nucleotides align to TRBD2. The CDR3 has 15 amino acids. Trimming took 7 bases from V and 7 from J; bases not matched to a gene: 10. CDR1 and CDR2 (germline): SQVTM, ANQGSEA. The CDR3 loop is CSADKGLAGPNEQFF. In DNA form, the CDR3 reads TGCAGCGCAGACAAGGGACTAGCGGGACCGAATGAGCAGTTCTTC.

The CDR3 is CASGTDLDNEQFF. The CDR3 nucleotides read TGTGCTAGTGGGACAGATCTAGACAATGAGCAGTTCTTC. This rearrangement joins TRBV2 to TRBJ2-1; 7 nucleotides line up with TRBD1. In germline, CDR1 is SNHLY, CDR2 FYNNEI. This CDR3 comprises 13 residues.

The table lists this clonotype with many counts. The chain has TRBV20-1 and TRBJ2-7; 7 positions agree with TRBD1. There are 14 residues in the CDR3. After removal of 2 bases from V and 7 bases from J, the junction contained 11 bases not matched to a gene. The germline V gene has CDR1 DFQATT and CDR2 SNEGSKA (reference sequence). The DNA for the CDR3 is TGCAGTGCTAGACCCCGACAGGGATTGCGGGAGCAGTACTTC. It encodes CSARPRQGLREQYF.

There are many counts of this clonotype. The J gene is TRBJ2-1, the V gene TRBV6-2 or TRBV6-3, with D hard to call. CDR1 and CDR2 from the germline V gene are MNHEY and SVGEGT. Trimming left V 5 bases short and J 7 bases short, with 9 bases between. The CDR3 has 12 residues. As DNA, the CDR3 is TGTGCCAGCAGTCCCGTCGGGAATGAGCAGTTCTTC. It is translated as CASSPVGNEQFF.

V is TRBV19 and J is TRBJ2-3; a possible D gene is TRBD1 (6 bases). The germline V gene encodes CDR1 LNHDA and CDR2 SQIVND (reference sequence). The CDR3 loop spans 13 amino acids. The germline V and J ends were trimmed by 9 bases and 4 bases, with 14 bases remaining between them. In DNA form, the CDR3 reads TGTGCCAGCCTCATTACAGGGTCAGATACGCAGTATTTT. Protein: CASLITGSDTQYF.

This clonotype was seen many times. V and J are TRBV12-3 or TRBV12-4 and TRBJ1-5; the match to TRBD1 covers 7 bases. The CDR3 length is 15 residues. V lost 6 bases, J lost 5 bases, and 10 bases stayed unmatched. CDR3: CASRSDREGDQPQHF. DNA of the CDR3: TGTGCCAGCAGATCTGACAGGGAGGGGGATCAGCCCCAGCATTTT.

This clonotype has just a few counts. The CDR3 region has the DNA TGTGCCAGCAGCACGATAGAAGCGGGGGAAGTCTACGAGCAGTACTTC. Protein product: CASSTIEAGEVYEQYF. The V and J genes are TRBV21-1 and TRBJ2-7; the table's D call TRBD2 went unverified against the DNA. TRBV21-1 is assigned pseudogene status. The CDR3 extends over 16 amino acids.

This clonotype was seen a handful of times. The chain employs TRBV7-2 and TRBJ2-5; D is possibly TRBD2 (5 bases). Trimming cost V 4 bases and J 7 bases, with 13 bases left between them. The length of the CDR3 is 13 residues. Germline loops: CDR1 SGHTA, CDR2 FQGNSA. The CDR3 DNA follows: TGTGCCAGCAGCTCCCCCCTTGAGGGGACCCAGTACTTC. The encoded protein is CASSSPLEGTQYF.

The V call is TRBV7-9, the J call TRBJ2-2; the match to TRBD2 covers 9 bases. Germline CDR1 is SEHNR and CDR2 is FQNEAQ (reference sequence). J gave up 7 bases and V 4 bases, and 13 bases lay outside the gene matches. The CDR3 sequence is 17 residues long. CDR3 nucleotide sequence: TGTGCCAGCAGCTCCACAATAGCGGGAGATGTGGACGGGGAGCTGTTTTTT. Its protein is CASSSTIAGDVDGELFF.

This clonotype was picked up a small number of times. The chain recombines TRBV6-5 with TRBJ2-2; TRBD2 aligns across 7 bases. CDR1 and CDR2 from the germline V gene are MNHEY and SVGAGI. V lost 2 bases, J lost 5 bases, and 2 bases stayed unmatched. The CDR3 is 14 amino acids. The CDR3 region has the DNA TGTGCCAGCAGTTACCGACTAGCTACCGGGGAGCTGTTTTTT. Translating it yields CASSYRLATGELFF.

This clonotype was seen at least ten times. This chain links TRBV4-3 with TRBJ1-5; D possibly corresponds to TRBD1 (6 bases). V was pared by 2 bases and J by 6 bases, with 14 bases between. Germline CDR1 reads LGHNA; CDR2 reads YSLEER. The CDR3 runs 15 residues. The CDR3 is CASSQNRGAGQPQHF. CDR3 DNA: TGCGCCAGCAGCCAAAATCGGGGGGCGGGTCAGCCCCAGCATTTT.

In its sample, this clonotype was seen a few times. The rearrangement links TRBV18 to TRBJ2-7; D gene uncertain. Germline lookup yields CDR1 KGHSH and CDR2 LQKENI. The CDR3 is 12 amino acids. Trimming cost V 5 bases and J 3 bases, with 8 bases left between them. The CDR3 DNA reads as TGTGCCAGCTCATCGGACGGCTACGAGCAGTACTTC. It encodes CASSSDGYEQYF.

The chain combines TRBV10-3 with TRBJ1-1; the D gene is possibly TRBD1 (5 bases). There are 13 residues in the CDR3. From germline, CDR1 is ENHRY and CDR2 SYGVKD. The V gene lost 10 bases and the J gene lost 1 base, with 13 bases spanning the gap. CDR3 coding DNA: TGTGCCACCTCTGGGGGGTGGAACACTGAAGCTTTCTTT. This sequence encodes CATSGGWNTEAFF.

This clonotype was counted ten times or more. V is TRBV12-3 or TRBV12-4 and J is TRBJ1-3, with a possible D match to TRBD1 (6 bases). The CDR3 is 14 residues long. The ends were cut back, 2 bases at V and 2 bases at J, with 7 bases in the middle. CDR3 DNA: TGTGCCAGCAGTTTAAACAGGGCTGGAAACACCATATATTTT. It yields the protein CASSLNRAGNTIYF.

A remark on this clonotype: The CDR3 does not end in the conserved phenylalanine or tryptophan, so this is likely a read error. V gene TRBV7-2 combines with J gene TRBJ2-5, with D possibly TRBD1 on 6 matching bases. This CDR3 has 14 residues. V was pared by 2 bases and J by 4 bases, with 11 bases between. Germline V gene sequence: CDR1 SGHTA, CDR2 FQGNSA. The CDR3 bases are TGTGCCAGCAGCTTAATGGGGACACGAGAGACCCAGTACCTC. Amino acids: CASSLMGTRETQYL.

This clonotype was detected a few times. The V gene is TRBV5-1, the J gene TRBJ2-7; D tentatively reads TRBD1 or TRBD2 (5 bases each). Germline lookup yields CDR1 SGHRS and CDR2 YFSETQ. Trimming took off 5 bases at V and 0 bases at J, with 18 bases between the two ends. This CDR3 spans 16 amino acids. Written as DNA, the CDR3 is TGCGCCAGCAGATCAACTATCGGGACGCACTCCTACGAGCAGTACTTC. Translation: CASRSTIGTHSYEQYF.

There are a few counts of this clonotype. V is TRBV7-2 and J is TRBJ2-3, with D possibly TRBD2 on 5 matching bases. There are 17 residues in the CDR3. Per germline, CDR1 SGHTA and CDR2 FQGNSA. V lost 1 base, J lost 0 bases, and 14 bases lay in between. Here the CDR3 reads CASSLVARGFSTDTQYF. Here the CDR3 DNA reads TGTGCCAGCAGCTTAGTGGCACGGGGATTTAGCACAGATACGCAGTATTTT.

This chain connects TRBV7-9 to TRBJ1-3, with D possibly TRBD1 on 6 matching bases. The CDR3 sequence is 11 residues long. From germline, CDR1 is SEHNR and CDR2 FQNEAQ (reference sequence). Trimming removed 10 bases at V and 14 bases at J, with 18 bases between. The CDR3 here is CAITNRRTVYF. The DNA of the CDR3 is TGTGCCATCACGAACCGCCGGACAGTATATTTT.

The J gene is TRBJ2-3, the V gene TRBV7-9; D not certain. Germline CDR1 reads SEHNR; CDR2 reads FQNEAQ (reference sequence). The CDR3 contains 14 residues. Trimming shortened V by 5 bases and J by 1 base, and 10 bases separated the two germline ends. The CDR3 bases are TGTGCCAGCAGCCGAAGTGGGGGCACAGATACGCAGTATTTT. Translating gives CASSRSGGTDTQYF.

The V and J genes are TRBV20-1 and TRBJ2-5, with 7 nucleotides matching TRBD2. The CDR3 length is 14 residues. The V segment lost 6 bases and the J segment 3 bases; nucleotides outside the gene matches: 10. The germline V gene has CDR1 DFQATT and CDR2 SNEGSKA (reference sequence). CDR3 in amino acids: CSALRRDYKETQYF. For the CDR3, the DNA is TGCAGTGCCCTTCGCCGGGACTACAAAGAGACCCAGTACTTC.

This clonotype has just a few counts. DNA for the CDR3: TGTGCCAGCAGCTTAGCCCTGACAGGGGGCATCTTCCAAGAGACCCAGTACTTC. Translation: CASSLALTGGIFQETQYF. The chain links TRBV7-8 to TRBJ2-5, with 10 bases matching TRBD1. Germline trimming cut 0 bases from V and 1 base from J; bases unmatched to any gene: 8. The CDR3 length is 18 residues. Germline CDR1 SGHVS, CDR2 FQNEAQ.

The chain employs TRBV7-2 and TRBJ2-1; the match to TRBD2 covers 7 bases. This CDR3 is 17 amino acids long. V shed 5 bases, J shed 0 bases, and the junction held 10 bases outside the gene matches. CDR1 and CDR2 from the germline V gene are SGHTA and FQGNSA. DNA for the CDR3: TGTGCCAGCAGCCCCAGACTAGCCCAGAGCTCCTACAATGAGCAGTTCTTC. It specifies CASSPRLAQSSYNEQFF.

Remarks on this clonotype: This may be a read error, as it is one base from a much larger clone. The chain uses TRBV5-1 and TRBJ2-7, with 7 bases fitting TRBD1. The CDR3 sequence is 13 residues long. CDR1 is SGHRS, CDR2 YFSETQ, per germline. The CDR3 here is CANSIDRAYEQYF. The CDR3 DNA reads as TGCGCCAACAGCATCGACAGGGCCTACGAGCAGTACTTC.

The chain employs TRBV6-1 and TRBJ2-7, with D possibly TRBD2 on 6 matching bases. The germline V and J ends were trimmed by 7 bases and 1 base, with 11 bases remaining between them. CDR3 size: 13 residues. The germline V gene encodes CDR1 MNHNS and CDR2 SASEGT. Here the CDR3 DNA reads TGTGCCAGCACGGTGGCGGGATCCTACGAGCAGTACTTC. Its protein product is CASTVAGSYEQYF.

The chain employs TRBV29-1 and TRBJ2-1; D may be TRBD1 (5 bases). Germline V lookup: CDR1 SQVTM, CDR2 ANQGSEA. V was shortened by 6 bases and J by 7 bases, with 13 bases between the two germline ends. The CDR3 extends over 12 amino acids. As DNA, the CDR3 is TGCAGCGTGGGGCGGTCCGGGAATGAGCAGTTCTTC. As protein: CSVGRSGNEQFF.

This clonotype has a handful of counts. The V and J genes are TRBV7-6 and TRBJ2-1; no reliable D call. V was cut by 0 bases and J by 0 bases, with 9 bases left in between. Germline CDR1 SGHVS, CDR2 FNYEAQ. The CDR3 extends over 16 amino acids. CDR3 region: CASSLAARSSYNEQFF. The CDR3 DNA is TGTGCCAGCAGCTTAGCAGCCCGGAGCTCCTACAATGAGCAGTTCTTC. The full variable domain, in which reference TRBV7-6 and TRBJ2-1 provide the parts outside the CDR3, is GAGVSQSPRYKVTKRGQDVALRCDPISGHVSLYWYRQALGQGPEFLTYFNYEAQQDKSGLPNDRFSAERPEGSISTLTIQRTEQRDSAMYRCASSLAARSSYNEQFFGPGTRLTVL.

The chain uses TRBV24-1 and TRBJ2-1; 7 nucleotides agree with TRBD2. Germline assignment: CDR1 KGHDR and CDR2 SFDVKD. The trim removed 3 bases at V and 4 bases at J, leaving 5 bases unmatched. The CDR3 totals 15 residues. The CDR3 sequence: CATSDPGAGYNEQFF. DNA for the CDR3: TGTGCCACCAGTGATCCGGGAGCGGGATACAATGAGCAGTTCTTC.

The CDR3 bases are TGTGCCAGCAGTACACGGACGTACGAGCAGTTCTTC. This translates into CASSTRTYEQFF. The chain is built from TRBV6-2 or TRBV6-3 and TRBJ2-1; no definite D call. V dropped 5 bases and J dropped 10 bases, with 12 bases sitting between them. Germline loops: CDR1 MNHEY, CDR2 SVGEGT. This CDR3 contains 12 residues.

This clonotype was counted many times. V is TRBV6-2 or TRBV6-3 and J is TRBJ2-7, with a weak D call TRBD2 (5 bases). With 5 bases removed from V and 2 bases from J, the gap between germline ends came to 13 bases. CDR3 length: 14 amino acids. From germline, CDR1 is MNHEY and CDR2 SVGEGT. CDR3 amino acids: CASSHWGDTYEQYF. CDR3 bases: TGTGCCAGCAGTCACTGGGGAGACACCTACGAGCAGTACTTC.

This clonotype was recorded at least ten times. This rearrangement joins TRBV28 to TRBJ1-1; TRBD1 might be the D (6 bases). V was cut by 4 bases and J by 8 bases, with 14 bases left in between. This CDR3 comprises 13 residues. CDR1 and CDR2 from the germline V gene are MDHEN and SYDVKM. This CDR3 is CASSSTDRREAFF. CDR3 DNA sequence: TGTGCCAGCAGTTCGACCGACAGGCGGGAAGCTTTCTTT. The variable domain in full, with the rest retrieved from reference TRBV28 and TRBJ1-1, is DVKVTQSSRYLVKRTGEKVFLECVQDMDHENMFWYRQDPGLGLRLIYFSYDVKMKEKGDIPEGYSVSREKKERFSLILESASTNQTSMYLCASSSTDRREAFFGQGTRLTVV.